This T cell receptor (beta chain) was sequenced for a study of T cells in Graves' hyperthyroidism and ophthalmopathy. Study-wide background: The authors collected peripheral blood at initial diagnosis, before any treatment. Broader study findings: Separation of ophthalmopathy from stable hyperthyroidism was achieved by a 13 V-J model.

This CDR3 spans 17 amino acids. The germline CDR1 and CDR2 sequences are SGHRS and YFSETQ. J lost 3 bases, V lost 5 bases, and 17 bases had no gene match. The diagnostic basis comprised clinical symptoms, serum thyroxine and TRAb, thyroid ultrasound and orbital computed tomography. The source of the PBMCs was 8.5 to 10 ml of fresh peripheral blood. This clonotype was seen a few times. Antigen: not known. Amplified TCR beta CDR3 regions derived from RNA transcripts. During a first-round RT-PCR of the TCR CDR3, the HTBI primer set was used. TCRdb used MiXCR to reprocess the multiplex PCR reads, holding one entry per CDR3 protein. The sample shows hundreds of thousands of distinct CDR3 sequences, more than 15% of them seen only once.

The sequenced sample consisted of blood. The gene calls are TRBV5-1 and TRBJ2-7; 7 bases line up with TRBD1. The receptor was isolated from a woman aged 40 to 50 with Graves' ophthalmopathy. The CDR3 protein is CASSPGGGDLSSYEQYF. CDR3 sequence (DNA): TGCGCCAGCAGTCCAGGGGGTGGAGACCTCTCCAGCTACGAGCAGTACTTC. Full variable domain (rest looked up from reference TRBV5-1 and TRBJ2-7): KAGVTQTPRYLIKTRGQQVTLSCSPISGHRSVSWYQQTPGQGLQFLFEYFSETQRNKGNFPGRFSGRQFSNSRSEMNVSTLELGDSALYLCASSPGGGDLSSYEQYFGPGTRLTVT.